This is a list of T cell receptor beta chains from one sample in a study of T cell responses to AZD1222 COVID-19 vaccine. Profiled with immunoSEQ multiplex PCR; TCRdb holds only in-frame clones, not every one. The sample consists of more than 85,000 clones, around 90% of them appearing once. The sequenced sample was peripheral blood, obtained on day 0 of AZD1222 vaccination. The receptors shown here come from an adult in good health. The CDR3 runs from the conserved cysteine through the conserved F or W. A D gene is named only where the DNA matches it firmly. Size is stated for part of the rows, as once, few or many counts, or as a class when the clone is expanded.

V gene,D gene,clone size,J gene,CDR3 protein,CDR3 DNA
TRBV18,-,-,TRBJ2-3,CASSYLSTDTQYF,TGTGCCAGCTCATATTTGAGCACAGATACGCAGTATTTT
TRBV7-7,-,-,TRBJ2-7,CASSPDTSYEQYF,TGTGCCAGCAGCCCGGACACTTCCTACGAGCAGTACTTC
TRBV28,-,-,TRBJ1-6,CASSHKPAGSPLHF,TGTGCCAGCAGTCATAAACCAGCTGGGTCACCCCTCCACTTT
TRBV11-2,TRBD2,-,TRBJ2-1,CASSLWTSGTNEQFF,TGTGCCAGCAGCTTATGGACTAGCGGGACCAATGAGCAGTTCTTC
TRBV19,-,once,TRBJ1-1,CASSSLRDGITEAFF,TGTGCCAGTAGTTCCCTCAGGGACGGGATCACTGAAGCTTTCTTT
TRBV27,-,-,TRBJ1-2,CASRTYRENYGYTF,TGTGCCAGCAGGACCTACAGGGAAAACTATGGCTACACCTTC
TRBV21-1,-,once,TRBJ2-7,CASSTVKDRIYEQYF,TGTGCCAGCAGCACGGTCAAGGACAGAATCTACGAGCAGTACTTC
TRBV6-5,-,-,TRBJ1-2,CASSIPREDNGYTF,TGTGCCAGCAGCATCCCCCGGGAGGACAATGGCTACACCTTC
TRBV5-8,-,-,TRBJ1-4,CASSFGQGHLATNEKLFF,TGTGCCAGCAGCTTTGGGCAGGGACATCTCGCAACTAATGAAAAACTGTTTTTT
TRBV6-5,-,-,TRBJ2-1,CASSPRTAGIGEQFF,TGTGCCAGCAGCCCAAGGACAGCGGGCATCGGTGAGCAGTTCTTC
TRBV6-5,TRBD1,-,TRBJ1-2,CASRTTGGAGYGYTF,TGTGCCAGCAGGACAACAGGGGGCGCTGGCTATGGCTACACCTTC
TRBV19,-,-,TRBJ2-2,CASSLFIGELFF,TGTGCCAGTAGCCTTTTCATCGGGGAGCTGTTTTTT
TRBV12-3/TRBV12-4,-,once,TRBJ1-5,CASESGGNQPQHF,TGTGCCAGCGAATCCGGGGGCAATCAGCCCCAGCATTTT
TRBV7-6,-,-,TRBJ1-1,CASSRKGGHTEAFF,TGTGCCAGCAGCCGGAAAGGGGGTCACACTGAAGCTTTCTTT
TRBV7-3,-,-,TRBJ2-3,CASSLRSRVGGLPEISTDTQYF,TGTGCCAGCAGCTTACGTAGCCGTGTTGGAGGCCTACCCGAGATAAGCACAGATACGCAGTATTTT
TRBV7-9,-,-,TRBJ2-7,CASSSRSRQYSYEQYF,TGTGCCAGCAGCTCCAGGTCGAGACAGTATTCCTACGAGCAGTACTTC
TRBV5-1,TRBD1,-,TRBJ1-2,CASSTGGDGYTF,TGCGCCAGCAGTACAGGGGGCGATGGCTACACCTTC
TRBV6-5,TRBD1,-,TRBJ1-2,CASSYSQGNRDGYTF,TGTGCCAGCAGTTACTCACAGGGGAATAGGGATGGCTACACCTTC
TRBV11-2,-,-,TRBJ2-3,CASSSLGEVGDTQYF,TGTGCCAGCAGCTCCTTGGGGGAGGTGGGCGATACGCAGTATTTT
TRBV5-1,TRBD1,-,TRBJ2-7,CASSFKVGQGASYEQYF,TGCGCCAGCAGCTTTAAAGTTGGACAGGGGGCTTCCTACGAGCAGTACTTC
TRBV19,TRBD2,-,TRBJ2-1,CASRGLAGAGEQFF,TGTGCCAGTAGGGGACTAGCGGGGGCCGGGGAGCAGTTCTTC
TRBV11-2,TRBD2,-,TRBJ2-2,CASSLQLAGPGELFF,TGTGCCAGCAGCTTACAACTAGCGGGACCCGGGGAGCTGTTTTTT
TRBV29-1,-,-,TRBJ2-5,CSVEKSLDTQYF,TGCAGCGTTGAAAAGAGTCTAGACACCCAGTACTTC